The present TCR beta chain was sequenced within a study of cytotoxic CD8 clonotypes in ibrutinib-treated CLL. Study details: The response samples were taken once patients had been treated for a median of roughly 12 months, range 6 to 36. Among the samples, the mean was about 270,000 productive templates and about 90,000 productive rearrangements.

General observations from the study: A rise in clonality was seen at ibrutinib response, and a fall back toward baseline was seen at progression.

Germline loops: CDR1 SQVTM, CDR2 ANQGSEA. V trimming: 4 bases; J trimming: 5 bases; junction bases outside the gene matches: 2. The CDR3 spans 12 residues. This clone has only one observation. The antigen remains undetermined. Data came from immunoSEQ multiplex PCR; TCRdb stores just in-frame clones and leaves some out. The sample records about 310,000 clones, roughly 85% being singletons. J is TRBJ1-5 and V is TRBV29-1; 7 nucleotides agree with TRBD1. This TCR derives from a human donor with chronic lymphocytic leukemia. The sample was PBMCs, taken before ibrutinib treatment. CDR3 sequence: CSVGTGDQPQHF. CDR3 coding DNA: TGCAGCGTTGGTACAGGGGATCAGCCCCAGCATTTT.